The rows below give T cell receptor beta chains drawn from one sample of a study of read filtering for tumor transcriptome and immune sequencing. TCRdb re-derived calls from the reads in MiXCR, one entry per CDR3 protein. Among 75,000 to 90,000 distinct CDR3 sequences listed, 9% to 15% were seen once. Material: a population of CD138-negative cells sorted from bone marrow. The receptors originated from a donor aged 40 or older with multiple myeloma. Both conserved end residues are part of each CDR3. D genes are given only for firm matches. The size entry is marked missing in some rows and otherwise reads once, few, many or a size class.

clone_size,j_call,v_call,d_call,cdr3_nt,cdr3_aa
-,TRBJ2-2,TRBV7-2,-,TGTGCCAGCAGCTTAGTATCAGGGGACACCGGGGAGCTGTTTTTT,CASSLVSGDTGELFF
many,TRBJ1-5,TRBV20-1,TRBD1,TGCAGTGCTAGAAACGACAGGGGCGCTAATCAGCCCCAGCATTTT,CSARNDRGANQPQHF
many,TRBJ1-5,TRBV20-1,TRBD1,TGCAGTGCTAGGGATCGTACAGGGGGCAATCAGCCCCAGCATTTT,CSARDRTGGNQPQHF
many,TRBJ2-5,TRBV5-1,TRBD1,TGCGCCAGCAGCTTTAGGGGGCTTGAGACCCAGTACTTC,CASSFRGLETQYF
many,TRBJ1-1,TRBV20-1,-,TGCAGTGCTAGAGTCCCGGGGTGGGACACTGAAGCTTTCTTT,CSARVPGWDTEAFF
-,TRBJ2-2,TRBV2,TRBD2,TGTGCCAGCAGGTCCCTTAGCGGGGGGAACACCGGGGAGCTGTTTTTT,CASRSLSGGNTGELFF
-,TRBJ2-1,TRBV11-2,-,TGTGCCTGCAGCTTAGATCAGGGCAGTGAGCAGTTCTTC,CACSLDQGSEQFF
many,TRBJ2-1,TRBV5-1,-,TGCGCCAGCAGCCCAACTAGCTCCCATGAGCAGTTCTTC,CASSPTSSHEQFF
many,TRBJ2-3,TRBV21-1,-,TGTGCCAGCACCGCCTCAAACTCACGACCCCATACGCAGTATTTT,CASTASNSRPHTQYF
many,TRBJ2-1,TRBV27,TRBD2,TGTGCCAGCAGTTTCTTAGGACTAGCGGGAGGTGAGCAGTTCTTC,CASSFLGLAGGEQFF
many,TRBJ1-1,TRBV5-1,-,TGCGCCAGCAGCCCACGAGGGCAGGTCGATTCAGCTTTCTTT,CASSPRGQVDSAFF
many,TRBJ2-1,TRBV6-2/TRBV6-3,-,TGTGCCAGCAGTTACCCGACTATTCGTCTAGTTCGGGCAGTAGATGAGCAGTTCTTC,CASSYPTIRLVRAVDEQFF
many,TRBJ1-4,TRBV14,-,TGTGCCAGCAGCGTAGACAGTTATGAAAAACTGTTTTTT,CASSVDSYEKLFF
many,TRBJ2-7,TRBV7-3,-,TGTGCCAGCAGCCCCGGACGTAACTCCTACGAGCAGTACTTC,CASSPGRNSYEQYF
many,TRBJ1-4,TRBV28,TRBD1,TGTGCCAGCAGCCAAACAGGGGGGCCCGAAAAACTGTTTTTT,CASSQTGGPEKLFF
many,TRBJ1-5,TRBV11-3,-,TGTGCCAGCAGCCCGGACAGCAATCAGCCCCAGCATTTT,CASSPDSNQPQHF
many,TRBJ1-2,TRBV7-9,-,TGTGCCAGCAGCGTAAACAGCTATGGCTACACCTTC,CASSVNSYGYTF
many,TRBJ1-1,TRBV7-9,TRBD1,TGTGCCAGCAGTTCAACAGGGGGCGGGACTGAAGCTTTCTTT,CASSSTGGGTEAFF
-,TRBJ2-2,TRBV7-3,-,TGTGCCAGCAGCTTTGACAGAAACACCGGGGAGCAGTTCTTT,CASSFDRNTGEQFF
many,TRBJ2-5,TRBV30,TRBD1,TGTGCCTGGAGTGTAACGGGGACAGCCCAGTACTTC,CAWSVTGTAQYF
-,TRBJ1-4,TRBV11-2,TRBD1,TGTGCCAGCAGCTTAGGGGGACAGCCTAATGAAAAACTGTTTTTT,CASSLGGQPNEKLFF
many,TRBJ2-1,TRBV13,-,TGTGCCAGCAGGAAAACAGGGACTGAGCAGTTCTTC,CASRKTGTEQFF
many,TRBJ2-5,TRBV27,-,TGTGCCAGCAGTTTAAGGGGCCGGGAGACCCAGTACTTC,CASSLRGRETQYF
many,TRBJ1-3,TRBV9,-,TGTGCCAGCAGCGTTCCGGGGAGAAACACCATATATTTT,CASSVPGRNTIYF
many,TRBJ1-1,TRBV7-2,TRBD1,TGTGCCAGCAGCTGGACAGGGTACACTGAAGCTTTCTTT,CASSWTGYTEAFF
few,TRBJ1-1,TRBV7-9,-,TGTGCCAGCAGACGACCCCTCGAAGGCACTGAAGCTTTCTTT,CASRRPLEGTEAFF
many,TRBJ1-4,TRBV5-6,-,TGTGCCAGCAGCTTGGTTACAGGGTCCCGCGAAGAAAAACTGTTTTTT,CASSLVTGSREEKLFF
many,TRBJ2-1,TRBV7-3,-,TGTGCCAGCACAAAAGGGGGGGCTTGGAATGAGCAGTTCTTC,CASTKGGAWNEQFF
many,TRBJ2-1,TRBV4-1,-,TGCGCCAGCAGCCAAGAATGGCGGAGGAGCTCCTACAATGAGCAGTTCTTC,CASSQEWRRSSYNEQFF
many,TRBJ2-7,TRBV12-3/TRBV12-4,-,TGTGCCAGCAGTTTTAGAGGGGTCTACGAGCAGTACTTC,CASSFRGVYEQYF
many,TRBJ2-1,TRBV6-1,TRBD1,TGTGCCAGCAGTCTTGACAGGGGGCGTAATGAGCAGTTCTTC,CASSLDRGRNEQFF
many,TRBJ2-7,TRBV5-1,-,TGCGCCAGCAGCTTGGACGGGAATCGCGAGCAGTACTTC,CASSLDGNREQYF
many,TRBJ1-2,TRBV5-1,-,TGCGCCAGCAGCTCTGATGACAGCCCACCCTATGGCTACACCTTC,CASSSDDSPPYGYTF
many,TRBJ2-7,TRBV4-2,TRBD2,TGTGCCAGCAGCCGAGGGACTAGCGGGCAGTACGAGCAGTACTTC,CASSRGTSGQYEQYF
many,TRBJ2-1,TRBV28,-,TGTGCCAGCGAAAGGGCCGATAAATACAATGAGCAGTTCTTC,CASERADKYNEQFF
-,TRBJ2-3,TRBV20-1,-,TGCAGTGCTAGAGATGCCGGGGCGGGCACAGATACGCAGTATTTT,CSARDAGAGTDTQYF
many,TRBJ2-1,TRBV6-1,TRBD2,TGTGCCAGCAACACCGGGGGGGGGATCAATGAGCAGTTCTTC,CASNTGGGINEQFF
few,TRBJ1-1,TRBV29-1,-,TGCAGCGCAACCGACAGATCAGAAGCTTTCTTT,CSATDRSEAFF
many,TRBJ2-3,TRBV20-1,-,TGCAGTGCGGGTAGCTCGGGCACAGATACGCAGTATTTT,CSAGSSGTDTQYF
many,TRBJ2-1,TRBV11-2,-,TGTGCCAGCAGCTTAGATGAGGGGGCCTACAATGAGCAGTTCTTC,CASSLDEGAYNEQFF
many,TRBJ1-1,TRBV7-2,-,TGTGCCAGCAGAACAGGCGGCGGGACCACTGAAGCTTTCTTT,CASRTGGGTTEAFF
many,TRBJ1-5,TRBV5-1,-,TGCGCCAGCAGCCCGCAGGGAAGGGGTCAGCCCCAGCATTTT,CASSPQGRGQPQHF
-,TRBJ1-1,TRBV6-5,-,TGTGCCAGCAGTACGAGGGGGATTATGAACACTGAAGCTTTCTTT,CASSTRGIMNTEAFF
many,TRBJ2-2,TRBV6-6,TRBD1,TGTGCCAGCACCGCAGGGACAGGGTGGACCGGGGAGCTGTTTTTT,CASTAGTGWTGELFF
many,TRBJ2-7,TRBV3-1,-,TGTGCCAGCAGCTCCACAGGGGAGCAGTACTTC,CASSSTGEQYF
many,TRBJ2-2,TRBV18,TRBD2,TGTGCCAGCTCCGGCGGTAGCGGGCGCACCGGGGAGCTGTTTTTT,CASSGGSGRTGELFF
many,TRBJ2-7,TRBV21-1,-,TGTGCCAGCAGCAAAGACCGGAGGACGCCTATTTACGAGCAGTACTTC,CASSKDRRTPIYEQYF
-,TRBJ2-1,TRBV5-1,TRBD1,TGCGCCAGCAGCTCCTCCGCGACAGGGGTCAATGAGCAGTTCTTC,CASSSSATGVNEQFF
many,TRBJ2-1,TRBV30,TRBD2,TGTGCCTGGTCTAGCGGATATTACAATGAGCAGTTCTTC,CAWSSGYYNEQFF
many,TRBJ2-2,TRBV5-5,-,TGTGCCAGCAGCTTGGACAGGGAGACCGGGGAGCTGTTTTTT,CASSLDRETGELFF
many,TRBJ2-5,TRBV7-2,TRBD1,TGTGCCAGCAGCCCAAGTCCCCACAGGGGGCAGGAGACCCAGTACTTC,CASSPSPHRGQETQYF
few,TRBJ2-7,TRBV24-1,-,TGTGCCACCAGTGTTTCAACTACCTACGAGCAGTACTTC,CATSVSTTYEQYF
many,TRBJ2-7,TRBV11-1,TRBD1,TGTGCCAGCAGCTCAAACAGGGGTTTCTACTACGAGCAGTACTTC,CASSSNRGFYYEQYF
many,TRBJ1-5,TRBV29-1,TRBD1,TGCAGCGCGGGACAGGGAAGCGATCAGCCCCAGCATTTT,CSAGQGSDQPQHF
many,TRBJ2-1,TRBV27,TRBD1,TGTGCCAGCAGTTTGGACAGGGTGAATGAGCAGTTCTTC,CASSLDRVNEQFF
many,TRBJ2-1,TRBV7-9,TRBD1,TGTGCCAGCAGCCTCCCGGGACAGGGTTTAAATGAGCAGTTCTTC,CASSLPGQGLNEQFF
many,TRBJ2-3,TRBV24-1,TRBD2,TGTGCCACCAGGACTAGCGGGAGGACAGATACGCAGTATTTT,CATRTSGRTDTQYF
many,TRBJ2-3,TRBV20-1,-,TGCAGTGCTAGGGAGGGCGGGGGCGTGTCAGATACGCAGTATTTT,CSAREGGGVSDTQYF